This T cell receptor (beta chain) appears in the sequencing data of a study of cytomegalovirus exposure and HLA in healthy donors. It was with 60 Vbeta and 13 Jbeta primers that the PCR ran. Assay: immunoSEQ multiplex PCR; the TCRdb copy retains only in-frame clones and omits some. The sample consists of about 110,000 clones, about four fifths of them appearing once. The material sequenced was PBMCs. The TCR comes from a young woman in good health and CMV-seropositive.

In DNA form, the CDR3 reads TGCGCCAGCAGCTTTGGGGACAGGCTGGACTACGAGCAGTACTTC. Its protein is CASSFGDRLDYEQYF. The genes are TRBV5-1 and TRBJ2-7; 8 bases fit TRBD1. The CDR3 is made up of 15 amino acids. V lost 2 bases, J lost 3 bases, and 7 bases stayed unmatched. Germline V CDR1 and CDR2: SGHRS, YFSETQ.